A single sample gave rise to the 13 T cell receptor beta chains below, sequenced in a study of CD8 T cells in Susac syndrome (dated by TCRdb to about 2019). Receptor amplification or capture employed the immunoSEQ multiplex PCR assay. RNA was extracted using the RNeasy kit, and roughly 0.45 to 1 ug of the RNA was reverse transcribed with random hexamers. The public sequencing data were trimmed at Q25 with fastp and processed into clonotypes with MiXCR by TCRdb, which kept only in-frame beta chains. Each CDR3 protein appears once, grouped with its most common genes and DNA. For this sample there are 150,000 to 180,000 distinct CDR3 sequences; 90% to 95% appear just once. The ten biggest clones cover 0.15% to 0.2% of the sample. The sample taken for sequencing was CD4+ T cells from PBMCs. All receptors derive from a human donor with Susac syndrome.

This chain uses TRBV5-1 with TRBJ1-6; D not certain. CDR3 length: 12 residues. V shed 4 bases and J shed 9 bases, with 8 bases lying between them. Per germline, CDR1 SGHRS and CDR2 YFSETQ. This chain's CDR3 is CASSPDGSPLHF. CDR3 bases: TGCGCCAGCAGCCCGGACGGTTCACCCCTCCACTTT. Drawing the rest from reference TRBV5-1 and TRBJ1-6, the complete variable domain is KAGVTQTPRYLIKTRGQQVTLSCSPISGHRSVSWYQQTPGQGLQFLFEYFSETQRNKGNFPGRFSGRQFSNSRSEMNVSTLELGDSALYLCASSPDGSPLHFGNGTRLTVT.

The chain couples TRBV2 to TRBJ2-6; D ambiguous. The CDR3 has 13 residues. Trimming took off 11 bases at V and 0 bases at J, with 8 bases between the two ends. In germline, CDR1 is SNHLY, CDR2 FYNNEI. The CDR3: CAGQSSGANVLTF. CDR3 coding DNA: TGTGCCGGCCAGAGCTCTGGGGCCAACGTCCTGACTTTC.

The V and J genes are TRBV7-6 and TRBJ2-7, with D possibly being TRBD1 or TRBD2 (5 bases each). V was cut by 4 bases and J by 6 bases, with 10 bases left in between. Germline V gene data show CDR1 as SGHVS and CDR2 as FNYEAQ. The length of the CDR3 is 12 residues. The CDR3 DNA reads TGTGCCAGCAGCTGGGGGTCCGGCGAGCAGTACTTC. Translating gives CASSWGSGEQYF.

The chain combines TRBV5-1 with TRBJ2-3; 10 bases line up with TRBD2. This CDR3 contains 14 residues. V lost 5 bases to trimming and J lost 6 bases; unmatched junction nucleotides: 6. CDR1 SGHRS and CDR2 YFSETQ come from the germline V gene. The CDR3 DNA is TGCGCCAGCAGAACTAGCGGGGTCGGGGATACGCAGTATTTT. Its protein is CASRTSGVGDTQYF.

DNA of the CDR3: TGTGCCAGCAGCCCGAGCGGTACGGAGACCCAGTACTTC. Translated, it gives CASSPSGTETQYF. This sequence joins TRBV7-7 and TRBJ2-5; D is possibly TRBD2 (5 bases). Germline CDR1 SSHAT, CDR2 FNYEAQ (reference sequence). The CDR3 covers 13 residues. Trimming took 5 bases from V and 5 from J, leaving 12 bases between them.

The table lists this clonotype with a few counts. The CDR3 DNA reads TGTGCCAGCAGCAAAGGCGGGGTGGCCTACGAGCAGTACTTC. The encoded protein is CASSKGGVAYEQYF. This chain links TRBV4-2 with TRBJ2-7, with TRBD2 as a possible D gene (6 bases). Between the trimmed V and J ends, which lost 5 bases and 2 bases, there was a span of 13 bases. Germline CDR1 is LGHNA and CDR2 is YNFKEQ. This CDR3 region has 14 residues.

This chain links TRBV18 with TRBJ1-5, with no clear D. CDR1 and CDR2 from the germline V gene are KGHSH and LQKENI. The germline V and J ends were trimmed by 1 base and 6 bases, with 10 bases remaining between them. The CDR3 consists of 14 residues. The CDR3 here is CASSPQGLGQPQHF. In DNA form, the CDR3 reads TGTGCCAGCTCACCACAGGGTCTAGGTCAGCCCCAGCATTTT.

V gene TRBV5-6 combines with J gene TRBJ2-1; the D gene is possibly TRBD1 (6 bases). The CDR3 runs to 13 residues. The V gene lost 1 base and the J gene lost 9 bases, with 11 bases spanning the gap. Germline V gives CDR1 SGHDT, CDR2 YYEEEE. CDR3 in amino acids: CASSLRPDSEQFF. Here the CDR3 DNA reads TGTGCCAGCAGCTTGAGACCGGACAGTGAGCAGTTCTTC.

The chain joins TRBV20-1 to TRBJ2-7, with TRBD2 as a possible D gene (6 bases). Germline CDR1 and CDR2: DFQATT and SNEGSKA (reference sequence). The CDR3 consists of 12 residues. Trimming pared 2 bases from V and 6 bases from J, leaving 11 bases between. The CDR3 DNA reads as TGCAGTGCTAGATTCCGGGGACTCGAGCAGTACTTC. It yields the protein CSARFRGLEQYF.

This clonotype was recorded only once. The CDR3 DNA reads as TGCAGCGGGGAGGAGGGGGAAGCTTTCTTT. It is translated as CSGEEGEAFF. The rearrangement joins TRBV29-1 to TRBJ1-1, with D perhaps TRBD1 (5 bases). Trimming took off 7 bases at V and 8 bases at J, with 11 bases between the two ends. The CDR3 runs 10 residues. The germline gives CDR1 SQVTM, CDR2 ANQGSEA.

Points on this clonotype: At one boundary the junction diverges from the germline segment, which might be a read error. This chain links TRBV29-1 with TRBJ2-1, with no clear D. Germline values: CDR1 SQVTM, CDR2 ANQGSEA. This CDR3 spans 9 amino acids. CDR3: CSVEGQDGF. CDR3 coding DNA: TGCAGCGTTGAAGGGCAGGACGGCTTC.

The gene calls are TRBV7-3 and TRBJ2-5; D might be TRBD2 (5 bases). The CDR3 extends over 13 amino acids. With 2 bases removed from V and 1 base from J, the gap between germline ends came to 5 bases. CDR1 and CDR2 from the germline V gene are SGHTA and FQGTGA. Written as DNA, the CDR3 is TGTGCCAGCAGCTTACTAGCCCAAGAGACCCAGTACTTC. It is translated as CASSLLAQETQYF.

The chain employs TRBV29-1 and TRBJ2-5; 7 bases are a match to TRBD1. The germline CDR1 and CDR2 sequences are SQVTM and ANQGSEA. The V gene end was trimmed by 6 bases and the J gene end by 6 bases; junction bases not matched to a gene: 13. The CDR3 extends over 14 amino acids. The CDR3 region is CSVERVTGKKTQYF. The CDR3 DNA follows: TGCAGCGTCGAACGTGTGACAGGGAAGAAGACCCAGTACTTC.